This T cell receptor (beta chain) came from a study of blood T cell repertoires in COVID-19. As for the study in general: COVID-19 samples collected from the United States, Italy and Spain covered acute and convalescent phases.

Study processing details: Nucleated cell number was recorded as an estimate derived from reference gene primer amplification. Profiling relied on immunoSEQ multiplex PCR, and the TCRdb table lists in-frame clones only, not all of them. That table gives V, J and clone size, and the DNA gave D and trimming. Here the sample spans 200,000 to 250,000 clones, roughly 90% being singletons. This CDR3 region has 17 residues. Trimming cost V 4 bases and J 0 bases, with 13 bases left between them. Germline V gene data show CDR1 as MRHNA and CDR2 as SNTAGT. Cohort assignment relied on participant-reported clinical history. The recovered donors of Cohort 3 showed two negative PCRs, clearance, or symptom resolution.

This TCR was sampled from a woman in her thirties who had recovered from COVID-19. Sequences were obtained from PBMCs or T cells enriched from blood (not recorded which). The V call is TRBV6-4, the J call TRBJ2-6, with D perhaps matching TRBD1 (6 bases). The CDR3: CASSGYRVSSGANVLTF. As DNA, the CDR3 is TGTGCCAGCAGTGGGTACAGGGTTAGCTCTGGGGCCAACGTCCTGACTTTC.